This T cell receptor beta chain is from a study of blood T cell repertoires in COVID-19. About the research overall: Sources were T cells, B-cell-depleted T cells, or PBMCs; the material itself was cDNA or gDNA.

J gave up 1 base and V 6 bases, and 6 bases lay outside the gene matches. CDR3 length equals 15 residues. Per the germline V gene, CDR1 is KGHSH and CDR2 is LQKENI. The study recruited people aged about 18 to 89 years across more than 20 US areas. Clinical histories supplied by participants themselves formed the basis of cohort assignment. Original processing methods: How many nucleated cells were present was estimated from reference gene primer amplification. Clones were read by immunoSEQ multiplex PCR, and TCRdb kept only the in-frame ones, dropping some. V, J and clone size derive from that table, while D and trimming were established from the DNA sequence. The sample consists of approximately 180,000 clones, about 88% of them appearing once.

Material: PBMCs or T cells enriched from blood (not recorded which). The TCR comes from a woman between 35 and 50 years old with acute COVID-19. V usage is TRBV18 and J usage is TRBJ1-1, with 9 positions matching TRBD1. The CDR3 sequence is CASSPTTGGNTEAFF. CDR3 in DNA: TGTGCCAGCTCCCCCACGACAGGGGGGAACACTGAAGCTTTCTTT.